These 17 T cell receptor beta chains originate from one sample sequenced in a study of T cell clonality in common variable immunodeficiency. Overall study results and limits: Fewer deletions and N-nucleotide insertions were reportedly seen in common variable immunodeficiency TCR beta sequences.

The antigens of these receptors remain unknown. Libraries were prepared by immunoSEQ multiplex PCR; TCRdb keeps only in-frame clonotypes and omits some of them. The sample gives roughly 40,000 clones, none seen only once, and the top ten clones hold roughly 5.6%. The sequencing input was peripheral blood mononuclear cells. Receptors were obtained from a human donor with common variable immunodeficiency.

By share, this clone ranks as medium-sized (0.01 to 0.1%). The CDR3 loop is CSHSAGGYTEAFF. The DNA read from the CDR3 is TGCAGCCACTCCGCAGGGGGATACACTGAA. The J gene is TRBJ1-1, the V gene TRBV29-1; 7 nucleotides line up with TRBD1. The read terminates 3 residues before the CDR3 end, so the remaining end is supplied by the germline J gene. CDR3 size: 13 residues. Germline CDR1 and CDR2: SQVTM and ANQGSEA. Germline trimming cut 8 bases from V and 3 bases from J; bases unmatched to any gene: 9.

This clone was detected ten times or more. The read terminates 3 residues ahead of where the CDR3 ends, so the germline J gene completes it. This chain joins TRBV29-1 and TRBJ1-2, with D unclear. V lost 0 bases, J lost 4 bases, and 12 bases lay in between. The CDR3 loop spans 14 amino acids. The germline V gene has CDR1 SQVTM and CDR2 ANQGSEA. CDR3 region: CSVEDPAESYGYTF. The DNA read from the CDR3 is TGCAGCGTTGAAGATCCGGCGGAAAGCTATGGC.

This clone was observed many times. CDR3 amino acids: CASSLSGTGNTEAFF. Incomplete CDR3 DNA: TGTGCCAGCAGTTTATCCGGGACAGGGAACACTGAA. V gene TRBV12-3 or TRBV12-4 combines with J gene TRBJ1-1, with 8 nucleotides matching TRBD1. Read coverage stops 3 residues before the CDR3 terminus; the germline J gene supplies the remainder. J was trimmed by 1 base and V by 2 bases; bases with no gene match: 3. This CDR3 region has 15 residues.

This clone has just a few counts. The CDR3 end lies 3 residues beyond the end of the read and is filled in from the germline J gene. V is TRBV7-3 and J is TRBJ2-1; 9 bases are shared with TRBD2. Germline CDR1 and CDR2: SGHTA and FQGTGA. V was clipped by 5 bases and J by 6 bases; unmatched bases: 8. This CDR3 is built from 15 residues. CDR3 residues: CASSPSGGRSNEQFF. Partial CDR3 DNA: TGTGCCAGCAGCCCCAGCGGGGGGAGGAGCAATGAG.

The sample holds a few counts of this clone. The read stops 3 residues short of the end of the CDR3; the missing end is completed from the germline J gene. The V and J genes are TRBV20-1 and TRBJ2-7, with 16 bases that match TRBD2. V dropped 8 bases and J dropped 6; count of bases not matched to a gene: 7. Looked up from germline, CDR1 is DFQATT and CDR2 is SNEGSKA (reference sequence). CDR3 length equals 14 residues. CDR3 sequence reads: CSTLGLAGGGEQYF. The DNA read from the CDR3 is TGCAGTACCCTGGGACTAGCGGGAGGGGGCGAG.

This clone was detected only a few times. The read terminates 3 residues ahead of where the CDR3 ends, so the germline J gene completes it. The genes are TRBV30 and TRBJ1-2, with unresolved D. Per the germline V gene, CDR1 is GTSNPN and CDR2 is SVGIG (reference sequence). The CDR3 is 15 residues long. The germline V and J ends were trimmed by 0 bases and 4 bases, with 15 bases remaining between them. CDR3 bases read: TGTGCCTGGAGTGTGAAAGGGCTAAGAGGCTATGGC. It codes for CAWSVKGLRGYG. The entire CDR3 protein reads CAWSVKGLRGYGYTF.

This clone occurred many times. The read ends 3 residues early relative to the CDR3; the germline J gene fills the gap. The chain is built from TRBV30 and TRBJ2-3; a possible D gene is TRBD1 (5 bases). The germline V gene encodes CDR1 GTSNPN and CDR2 SVGIG (reference sequence). The CDR3 extends over 13 amino acids. Trimming stripped 0 bases from V and 3 bases from J, with 7 bases between. This chain's CDR3 is CAWSVKGTDTQYF. The CDR3 bases that were read are TGTGCCTGGAGTGTAAAGGGGACAGATACG.

This clone was recorded a few times. The read ends 3 residues before the CDR3 terminus; that terminus is restored from the germline J gene. This sequence joins TRBV6-2 or TRBV6-3 and TRBJ2-3; D remains ambiguous. Looked up from germline, CDR1 is MNHEY and CDR2 is SVGEGT. CDR3 length equals 15 residues. V gave up 6 bases and J gave up 0 bases, with 13 bases separating them. The DNA read from the CDR3 is TGTGCCAGCAGCAATATCTTGGCAAGCACAGATACG. It is translated as CASSNILASTDT. In full, the CDR3 reads CASSNILASTDTQYF.

In its sample, this clone was seen many times. The CDR3 is cut off 3 residues early in the read; its end comes from the germline J gene. This chain links TRBV5-4 with TRBJ2-6, with no clear D. Trimming pared 10 bases from V and 4 bases from J, leaving 6 bases between. CDR3 length: 11 residues. CDR1 and CDR2 (germline): SGHNT, YYREEE (reference sequence). CDR3 DNA (partial): TGTGCCGCAGTGGGGGCCAACGTC. Encoded protein: CAAVGANV. The full-length CDR3 reads as CAAVGANVLTF.

This clone was recorded at least ten times. The CDR3 end falls 3 residues outside the read, so it is completed with the germline J gene. The chain links TRBV20-1 to TRBJ2-7; TRBD2 agrees at 7 bases. The germline V gene has CDR1 DFQATT and CDR2 SNEGSKA (reference sequence). The trim removed 1 base at V and 3 bases at J, leaving 0 bases unmatched. The length of the CDR3 is 12 residues. The sequenced part of the CDR3 DNA is TGCAGTGCTAGAGGGACTAGCTACGAG. This gives the protein CSARGTSYE. Given in full, the CDR3 is CSARGTSYEQYF.

This clone came up many times. The CDR3 goes on 3 residues after the read ends, and that part is filled in from the germline J gene. This chain connects TRBV5-1 to TRBJ2-2; no reliable D call. The germline CDR1 and CDR2 sequences are SGHRS and YFSETQ. Trimming stripped 1 base from V and 4 bases from J, with 11 bases between. The CDR3 is 15 residues long. The CDR3 DNA, read in part, is TGCGCCAGCAGCTTGTTCCAAACAAGCACCGGGGAG. Translating it yields CASSLFQTSTGE. The CDR3 as a whole reads CASSLFQTSTGELFF.

On this clone: With the read ending 3 residues before the CDR3 end, the germline J gene is used to fill in that end. The rearrangement joins TRBV29-1 to TRBJ2-7; tentatively, D is TRBD1 (5 bases). V lost 6 bases and J lost 1, with 10 bases in between. Germline V lookup: CDR1 SQVTM, CDR2 ANQGSEA. This CDR3 spans 12 amino acids. This CDR3 is CSVAQGSYEQYF. CDR3 bases read: TGCAGCGTCGCCCAGGGTTCCTACGAG.

Remarks on this clone: The DNA ends 3 residues before the CDR3 does, and the rest of the CDR3 is filled in from the germline J gene. V is TRBV7-2 and J is TRBJ2-7; D not resolved. CDR1 SGHTA and CDR2 FQGNSA come from the germline V gene. The CDR3 has 15 residues. Trimming took off 5 bases at V and 2 bases at J, with 16 bases between the two ends. The covered CDR3 bases are TGTGCCAGCAGCGCCGGTAGCCATCTCGCCTACGAG. This sequence encodes CASSAGSHLAYE. The full-length CDR3 reads as CASSAGSHLAYEQYF. Full variable domain (missing parts from reference TRBV7-2 and TRBJ2-7): GAGVSQSPSNKVTEKGKDVELRCDPISGHTALYWYRQSLGQGLEFLIYFQGNSAPDKSGLPSDRFSAERTGGSVSTLTIQRTQQEDSAVYLCASSAGSHLAYEQYFGPGTRLTVT.

This clone was seen ten or more times. CDR3: CASSRDSYSGANVLTF. CDR3 bases read: TGCGCCAGCAGCCGGGACAGCTACTCTGGGGCCAACGTC. The chain uses TRBV5-1 and TRBJ2-6, with 7 bases aligning to TRBD1. Coverage ceases 3 residues before the CDR3 finishes, and the germline J gene fills in the end. The CDR3 is made up of 16 amino acids. V trimming: 4 bases; J trimming: 0 bases; junction bases outside the gene matches: 4. Germline CDR1 SGHRS, CDR2 YFSETQ.

In the case of this clone: Read coverage stops 3 residues before the CDR3 terminus; the germline J gene supplies the remainder. This chain joins TRBV19 and TRBJ1-2; tentatively, D is TRBD1 (6 bases). Germline assignment: CDR1 LNHDA and CDR2 SQIVND (reference sequence). The CDR3 sequence is 14 residues long. V gave up 0 bases and J gave up 2 bases, with 7 bases separating them. This CDR3 reads CASSIDTGNYGYTF. Incomplete CDR3 DNA: TGTGCCAGTAGTATAGACACAGGGAACTATGGC.

This clone was detected ten times or more. The read terminates 3 residues before the CDR3 end, so the remaining end is supplied by the germline J gene. The genes are TRBV4-1 and TRBJ2-1; no definite D call. The CDR3 runs 15 residues. V shed 4 bases and J shed 1 base, with 11 bases lying between them. Germline V CDR1 and CDR2: MGHRA, YSYEKL. This chain's CDR3 is CASSLSQRSYNEQFF. The sequenced part of the CDR3 DNA is TGCGCCAGCAGCCTTTCACAAAGGTCCTACAATGAG.

This clone was recorded at least ten times. Coverage ceases 3 residues before the CDR3 finishes, and the germline J gene fills in the end. The chain is built from TRBV30 and TRBJ1-4, with TRBD1 matching 7 bases. Losses at the gene ends were 5 bases for V and 3 bases for J; bases not matched to a gene: 12. Germline V gives CDR1 GTSNPN, CDR2 SVGIG (reference sequence). CDR3 length: 16 amino acids. The sequenced CDR3 bases are TGTGCCTGGCGAACAGGGGTGTCAGGACCTAATGAAAAA. Amino acids: CAWRTGVSGPNEK. The entire CDR3 protein reads CAWRTGVSGPNEKLFF.